Described below is a single T cell receptor (beta chain) sequence and its context. The antigen is not known. This sample stems from a study of cytotoxic CD8 clonotypes in ibrutinib-treated CLL. Findings and limits, study-wide: Collection times varied between progressing and sustained-remission patients.

Germline V gene sequence: CDR1 SGHRS, CDR2 YFSETQ. This CDR3 comprises 16 residues. Unmatched junction bases numbered 9, after V lost 4 bases and J lost 4 bases. The assay was immunoSEQ multiplex PCR, and TCRdb's table has in-frame clones only and misses some. The sample lists roughly 110,000 clones; about 53% were seen once. The material sequenced was PBMCs, taken after 24 months of ibrutinib treatment. This sequence was found in a human donor with chronic lymphocytic leukemia. The chain combines TRBV5-1 with TRBJ1-1; 11 nucleotides align to TRBD1. CDR3 protein: CASSEGTGGKGTEAFF. The CDR3 region has the DNA TGCGCCAGCAGCGAGGGGACAGGGGGTAAGGGCACTGAAGCTTTCTTT. Combining the CDR3 with reference TRBV5-1 and TRBJ1-1 gives the whole variable domain KAGVTQTPRYLIKTRGQQVTLSCSPISGHRSVSWYQQTPGQGLQFLFEYFSETQRNKGNFPGRFSGRQFSNSRSEMNVSTLELGDSALYLCASSEGTGGKGTEAFFGQGTRLTVV.